This T cell receptor beta chain was sequenced in a study of T-cell reconstitution after alpha-beta-depleted transplantation in children. The ends were cut back, 3 bases at V and 5 bases at J, with 13 bases in the middle. CDR3 length equals 13 residues. Germline CDR1 is SQVTM and CDR2 is ANQGSEA. A TCRbeta library incorporating unique molecular identifiers was prepared. TCRdb redid the calling of the PCR reads with MiXCR, one entry per CDR3 protein. The table records hundreds of thousands of distinct CDR3 sequences, around 15% of them present only once. Findings and caveats of the study: T-cell counts and diversity were attributed mostly to newly produced T cells one year after transplant. Surviving recipient T cells and thymic progenitors accounted for the high day-60 TCRbeta diversity observed in some patients. Where alpha-beta T cells came from about two months after transplant was reportedly several hundred expanded graft clones.

This clonotype turned up a few times. Its antigen is as yet unknown. The sequencing used PBMCs, mostly from graft donor cells, collected 360 days after TCRalphabeta/CD19-depleted stem cell transplant. The source of this sequence is a boy under two years old who had a stem cell transplant for Wiskott-Aldrich syndrome, so the T cells may come from the graft donor. The V and J genes are TRBV29-1 and TRBJ2-5; D remains ambiguous. CDR3 region: CSVDRLVGETQYF. In DNA, the CDR3 is TGCAGCGTTGATCGGCTAGTAGGCGAGACCCAGTACTTC.